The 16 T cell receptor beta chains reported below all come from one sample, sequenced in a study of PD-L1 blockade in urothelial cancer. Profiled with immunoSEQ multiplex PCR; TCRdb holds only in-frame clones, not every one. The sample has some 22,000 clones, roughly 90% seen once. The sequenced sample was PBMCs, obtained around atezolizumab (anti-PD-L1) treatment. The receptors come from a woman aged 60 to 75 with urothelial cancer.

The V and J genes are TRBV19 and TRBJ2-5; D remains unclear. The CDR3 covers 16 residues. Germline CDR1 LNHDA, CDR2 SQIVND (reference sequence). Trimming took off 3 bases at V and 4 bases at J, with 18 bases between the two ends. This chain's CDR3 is CASSIGGAPGRETQYF. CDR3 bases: TGTGCCAGTAGTATCGGCGGAGCTCCGGGTCGAGAGACCCAGTACTTC.

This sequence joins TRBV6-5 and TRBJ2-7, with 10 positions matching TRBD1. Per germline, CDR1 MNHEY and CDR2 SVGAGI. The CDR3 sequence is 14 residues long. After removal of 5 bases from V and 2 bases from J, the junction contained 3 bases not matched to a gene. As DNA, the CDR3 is TGTGCCAGCAGTACCGGACAGGGGGCCTACGAGCAGTACTTC. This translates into CASSTGQGAYEQYF.

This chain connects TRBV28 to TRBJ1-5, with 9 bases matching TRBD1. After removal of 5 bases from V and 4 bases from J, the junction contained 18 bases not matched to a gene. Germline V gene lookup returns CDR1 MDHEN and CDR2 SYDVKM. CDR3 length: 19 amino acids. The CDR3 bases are TGTGCCAGCAGTCTCTCAGGGGGACAGGGAAGAGGTGGAAATCAGCCCCAGCATTTT. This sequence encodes CASSLSGGQGRGGNQPQHF.

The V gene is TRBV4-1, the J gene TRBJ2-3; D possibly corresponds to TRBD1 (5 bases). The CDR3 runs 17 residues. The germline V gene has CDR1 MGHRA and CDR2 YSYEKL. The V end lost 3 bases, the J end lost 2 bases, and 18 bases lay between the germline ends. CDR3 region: CASSHHRWGESTDTQYF. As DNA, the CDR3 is TGCGCCAGCAGCCATCATCGGTGGGGCGAATCCACAGATACGCAGTATTTT.

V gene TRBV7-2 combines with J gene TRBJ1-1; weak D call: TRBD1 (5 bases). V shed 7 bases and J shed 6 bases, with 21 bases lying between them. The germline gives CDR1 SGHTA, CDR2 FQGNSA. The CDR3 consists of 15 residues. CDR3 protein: CASTLLGGKRAEAFF. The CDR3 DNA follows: TGTGCCAGCACCCTTCTGGGGGGGAAGAGGGCTGAAGCTTTCTTT.

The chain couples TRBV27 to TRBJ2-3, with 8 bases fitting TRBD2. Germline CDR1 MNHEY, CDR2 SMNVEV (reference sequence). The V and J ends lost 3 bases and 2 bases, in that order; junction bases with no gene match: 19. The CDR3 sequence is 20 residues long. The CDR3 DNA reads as TGTGCCAGCAGTTTTAGGGCTGGAGCGGGAGTCCACTTAACCACAGATACGCAGTATTTT. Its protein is CASSFRAGAGVHLTTDTQYF.

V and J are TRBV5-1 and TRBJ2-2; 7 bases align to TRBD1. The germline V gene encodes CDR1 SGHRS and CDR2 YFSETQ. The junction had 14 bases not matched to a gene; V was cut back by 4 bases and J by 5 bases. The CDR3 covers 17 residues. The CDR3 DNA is TGCGCCAGCAGCCGAATGGCCGAGACAGGGAAAACCGGGGAGCTGTTTTTT. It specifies CASSRMAETGKTGELFF.

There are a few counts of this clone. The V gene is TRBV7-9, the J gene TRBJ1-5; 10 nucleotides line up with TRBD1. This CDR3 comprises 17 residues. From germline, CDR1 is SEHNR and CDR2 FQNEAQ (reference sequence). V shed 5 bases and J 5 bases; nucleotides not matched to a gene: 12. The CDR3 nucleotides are TGTGCCAGCAGCCGCAGTACACCGGGACAGGGGCATCAGCCCCAGCATTTT. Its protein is CASSRSTPGQGHQPQHF. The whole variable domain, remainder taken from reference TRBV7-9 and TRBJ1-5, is DTGVSQNPRHKITKRGQNVTFRCDPISEHNRLYWYRQTLGQGPEFLTYFQNEAQLEKSRLLSDRFSAERPKGSFSTLEIQRTEQGDSAMYLCASSRSTPGQGHQPQHFGDGTRLSIL.

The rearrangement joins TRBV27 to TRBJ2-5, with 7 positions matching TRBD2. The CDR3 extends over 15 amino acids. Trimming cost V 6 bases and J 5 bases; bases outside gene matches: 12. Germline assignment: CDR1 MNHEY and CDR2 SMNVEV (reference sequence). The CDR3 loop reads CASSPSGGYGETQYF. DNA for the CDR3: TGTGCCAGCAGCCCCTCCGGGGGGTATGGGGAGACCCAGTACTTC.

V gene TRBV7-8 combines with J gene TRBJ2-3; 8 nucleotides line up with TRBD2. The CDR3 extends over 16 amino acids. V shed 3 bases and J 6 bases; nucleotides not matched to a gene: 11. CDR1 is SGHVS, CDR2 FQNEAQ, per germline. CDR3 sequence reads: CASSFPEREGSDTQYF. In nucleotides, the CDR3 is TGTGCCAGCAGCTTTCCTGAACGGGAGGGATCCGATACGCAGTATTTT.

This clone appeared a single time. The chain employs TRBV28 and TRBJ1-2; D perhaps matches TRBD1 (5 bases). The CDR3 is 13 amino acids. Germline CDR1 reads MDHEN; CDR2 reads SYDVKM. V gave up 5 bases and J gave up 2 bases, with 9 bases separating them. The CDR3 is CASSRTLNYGYTF. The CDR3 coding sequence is TGTGCCAGCAGTAGGACACTAAACTATGGCTACACCTTC.

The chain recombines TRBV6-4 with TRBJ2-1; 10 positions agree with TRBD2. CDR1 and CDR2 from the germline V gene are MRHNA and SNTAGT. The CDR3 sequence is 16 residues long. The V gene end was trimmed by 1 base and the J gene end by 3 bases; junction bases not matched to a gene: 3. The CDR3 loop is CASSDFSGRHYNEQFF. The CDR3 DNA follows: TGTGCCAGCAGTGACTTTAGCGGGAGGCACTACAATGAGCAGTTCTTC.

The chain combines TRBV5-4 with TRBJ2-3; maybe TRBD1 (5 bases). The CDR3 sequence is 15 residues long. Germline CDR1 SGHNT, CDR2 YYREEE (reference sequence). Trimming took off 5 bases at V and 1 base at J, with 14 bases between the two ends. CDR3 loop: CASSPNRKGTDTQYF. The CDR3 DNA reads TGTGCCAGCAGTCCTAACAGGAAAGGCACAGATACGCAGTATTTT.

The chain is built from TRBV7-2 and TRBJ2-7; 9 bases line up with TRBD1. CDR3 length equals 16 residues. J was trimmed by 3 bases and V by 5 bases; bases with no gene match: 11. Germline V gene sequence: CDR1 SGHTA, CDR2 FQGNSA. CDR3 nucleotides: TGTGCCAGCAGCCGAAGCTCCGGGACAGGGAACTACGAGCAGTACTTC. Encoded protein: CASSRSSGTGNYEQYF.

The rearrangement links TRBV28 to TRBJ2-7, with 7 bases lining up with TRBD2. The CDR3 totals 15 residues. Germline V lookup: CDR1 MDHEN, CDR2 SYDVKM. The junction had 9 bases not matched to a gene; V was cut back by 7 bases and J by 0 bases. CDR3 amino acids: CASTPPAGDSYEQYF. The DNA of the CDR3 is TGTGCCAGCACCCCACCGGCGGGGGACTCCTACGAGCAGTACTTC.

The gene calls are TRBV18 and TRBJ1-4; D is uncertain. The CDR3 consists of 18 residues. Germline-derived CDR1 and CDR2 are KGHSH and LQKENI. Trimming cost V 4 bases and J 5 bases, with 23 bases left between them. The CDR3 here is CASSRLTSANAPNEKLFF. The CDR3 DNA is TGTGCCAGCTCACGACTGACGTCCGCTAACGCGCCGAATGAAAAACTGTTTTTT.